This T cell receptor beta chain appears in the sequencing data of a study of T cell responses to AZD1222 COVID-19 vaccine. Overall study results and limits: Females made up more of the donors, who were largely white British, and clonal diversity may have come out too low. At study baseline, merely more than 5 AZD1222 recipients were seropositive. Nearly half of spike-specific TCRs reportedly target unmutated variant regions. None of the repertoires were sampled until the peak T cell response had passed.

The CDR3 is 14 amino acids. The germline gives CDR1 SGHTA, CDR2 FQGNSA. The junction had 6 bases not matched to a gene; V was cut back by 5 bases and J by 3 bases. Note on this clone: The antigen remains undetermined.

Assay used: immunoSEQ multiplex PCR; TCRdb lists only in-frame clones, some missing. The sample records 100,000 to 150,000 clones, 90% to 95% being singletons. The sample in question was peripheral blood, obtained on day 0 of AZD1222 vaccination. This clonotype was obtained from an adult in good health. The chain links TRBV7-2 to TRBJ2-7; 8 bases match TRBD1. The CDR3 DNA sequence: TGTGCCAGCAGCGCAGACAGGGGAGACTACGAGCAGTACTTC. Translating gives CASSADRGDYEQYF.